Listed below are T cell receptor beta chains from one sample, sequenced in a study of blood T cell repertoires in COVID-19. Sequenced by immunoSEQ multiplex PCR; TCRdb stores in-frame clones only, minus some. The sample has roughly 700,000 clones, 85% to 90% seen once; the top ten hold over 0.2%. The sequenced sample consisted of peripheral blood. The origin of the receptors is a woman between 18 and 30 years old with acute or convalescent COVID-19. Each CDR3 is given with its conserved first and last residue. The D gene is left open where the match is weak. Clone size is given for some rows only: seen once, a few or many times, or a class if the clone is expanded.

CDR3aa | CDR3nt | j_gene | v_gene | abundance | d_gene
CASRKGGGTHEQFF | TGTGCCAGCAGGAAGGGCGGGGGGACTCATGAGCAGTTCTTC | TRBJ2-1 | TRBV2 | . | TRBD2
CASSVRLAGGELFF | TGTGCCAGCAGCGTACGACTAGCGGGCGGGGAGCTGTTTTTT | TRBJ2-2 | TRBV9 | . | TRBD2
CASSSGQGRSPLHF | TGTGCCAGCAGCTCTGGACAGGGGCGTTCACCCCTCCACTTT | TRBJ1-6 | TRBV7-3 | few | TRBD1
CSVWTGVEQYF | TGCAGCGTTTGGACAGGGGTCGAGCAGTACTTC | TRBJ2-7 | TRBV29-1 | . | TRBD1
CASGLVLGRGGNTIYF | TGTGCTAGTGGTTTGGTACTGGGCAGGGGAGGAAACACCATATATTTT | TRBJ1-3 | TRBV12-5 | . | .
CASSSIGDRVINEQFF | TGTGCCAGCAGCTCAATCGGGGACAGGGTAATCAATGAGCAGTTCTTC | TRBJ2-1 | TRBV7-9 | . | TRBD1
CASWTNNEQFF | TGTGCCAGCTGGACTAACAATGAGCAGTTCTTC | TRBJ2-1 | TRBV27 | . | .
CASSFATSTYGYTF | TGTGCCAGCAGTTTCGCGACAAGTACCTATGGCTACACCTTC | TRBJ1-2 | TRBV5-4 | . | .
CASSVAGHNEQFF | TGTGCCAGCAGCGTAGCAGGTCACAATGAGCAGTTCTTC | TRBJ2-1 | TRBV9 | . | .
CASSRGTGGDATNEKLFF | TGTGCCAGCAGCCGCGGGACAGGCGGTGACGCAACTAATGAAAAACTGTTTTTT | TRBJ1-4 | TRBV5-5 | . | TRBD1